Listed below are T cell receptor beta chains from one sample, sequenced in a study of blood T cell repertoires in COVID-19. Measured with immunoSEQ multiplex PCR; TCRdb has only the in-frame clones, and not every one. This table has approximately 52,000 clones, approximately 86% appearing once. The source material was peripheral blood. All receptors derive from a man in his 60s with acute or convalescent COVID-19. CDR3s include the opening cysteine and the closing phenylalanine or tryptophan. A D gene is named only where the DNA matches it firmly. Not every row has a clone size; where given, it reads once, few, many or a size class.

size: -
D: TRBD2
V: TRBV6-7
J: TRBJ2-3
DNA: TGTGCCAGCAGTTATCCGGGCTTCGATCTACCTCTGGGACTAGCGGTCTGGGATACGCAGTATTTT
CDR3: CASSYPGFDLPLGLAVWDTQYF

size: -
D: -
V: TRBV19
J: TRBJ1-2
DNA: TGTGCCAGCAGGGGCCAGGGGTCCCATGGCTACACCTTC
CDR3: CASRGQGSHGYTF

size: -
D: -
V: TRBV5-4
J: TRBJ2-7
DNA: TGTGCCAGCAGCACCGACATAGGCTCCTACGAGCAGTACTTC
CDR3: CASSTDIGSYEQYF

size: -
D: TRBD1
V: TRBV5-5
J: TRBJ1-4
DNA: TGTGCCAGCAGCTGGACAGGCAGTAATGAAAAACTGTTTTTT
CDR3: CASSWTGSNEKLFF

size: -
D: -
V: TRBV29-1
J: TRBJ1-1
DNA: TGCAGCTCAACGACAGGAAACACTGAAGCTTTCTTT
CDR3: CSSTTGNTEAFF

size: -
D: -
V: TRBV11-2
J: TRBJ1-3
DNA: TGTGCCAGCAGGCGGCCGGGACTGTCGCCTAGCTCTGGAAACACCATATATTTT
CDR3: CASRRPGLSPSSGNTIYF

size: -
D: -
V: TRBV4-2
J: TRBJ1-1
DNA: TGTGCCAGCAGCCAAGATAGTATCGGGGGGCTGAGAGGCACTGAAGCTTTCTTT
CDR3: CASSQDSIGGLRGTEAFF

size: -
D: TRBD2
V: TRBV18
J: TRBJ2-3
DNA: TGTGCCAGCTCGCCCACTAGCGGGATATCTACAGATACGCAGTATTTT
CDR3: CASSPTSGISTDTQYF

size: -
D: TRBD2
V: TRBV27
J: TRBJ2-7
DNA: TGTGCCAGCAGGGAAAGTCGGGGGGGTAAAACCTACGAGCAGTACTTC
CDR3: CASRESRGGKTYEQYF

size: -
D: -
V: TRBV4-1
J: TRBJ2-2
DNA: TGCGCCAGCAGCAGAGCAGGGGTTGGGACCGGGGAGCTGTTTTTT
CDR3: CASSRAGVGTGELFF

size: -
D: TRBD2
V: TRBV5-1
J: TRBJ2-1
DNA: TGCGCCAGTCGATCTAGCGGGGATTACAATGAGCAGTTCTTC
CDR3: CASRSSGDYNEQFF

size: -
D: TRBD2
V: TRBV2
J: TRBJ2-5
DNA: TGTGCCAGCGCCGGCCCCAATGAGAGACTAGCGGGAGGACGGGAATGGTTAGAGACCCAGTACTTC
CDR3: CASAGPNERLAGGREWLETQYF

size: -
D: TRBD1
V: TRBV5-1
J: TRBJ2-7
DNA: TGCGCCAGCGGTTTCAGGAGCTTTGGACAGGGGCGGGCCGAGCAGTACTTC
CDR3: CASGFRSFGQGRAEQYF

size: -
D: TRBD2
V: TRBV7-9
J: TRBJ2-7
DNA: TGTGCCAGCAGCCCGACAGCGGGAACTACTTACGAGCAGTACTTC
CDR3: CASSPTAGTTYEQYF

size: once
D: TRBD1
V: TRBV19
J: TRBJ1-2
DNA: TGTGCCAGTAGCCGGGACAGTAACTATGGCTACACCTTC
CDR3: CASSRDSNYGYTF

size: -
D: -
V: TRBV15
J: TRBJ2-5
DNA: TGTGCCACCAGCAGAGAACCAGAAGAGACCCAGTACTTC
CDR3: CATSREPEETQYF

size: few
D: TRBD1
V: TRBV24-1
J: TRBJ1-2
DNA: TGTGCCACCAGTGCGACAGGGATTGACTACACCTTC
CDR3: CATSATGIDYTF

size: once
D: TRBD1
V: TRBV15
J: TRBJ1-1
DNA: TGTGCCACCAGCAGACCCCAAGGGACAGTTCTGAACACTGAAGCTTTCTTT
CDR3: CATSRPQGTVLNTEAFF